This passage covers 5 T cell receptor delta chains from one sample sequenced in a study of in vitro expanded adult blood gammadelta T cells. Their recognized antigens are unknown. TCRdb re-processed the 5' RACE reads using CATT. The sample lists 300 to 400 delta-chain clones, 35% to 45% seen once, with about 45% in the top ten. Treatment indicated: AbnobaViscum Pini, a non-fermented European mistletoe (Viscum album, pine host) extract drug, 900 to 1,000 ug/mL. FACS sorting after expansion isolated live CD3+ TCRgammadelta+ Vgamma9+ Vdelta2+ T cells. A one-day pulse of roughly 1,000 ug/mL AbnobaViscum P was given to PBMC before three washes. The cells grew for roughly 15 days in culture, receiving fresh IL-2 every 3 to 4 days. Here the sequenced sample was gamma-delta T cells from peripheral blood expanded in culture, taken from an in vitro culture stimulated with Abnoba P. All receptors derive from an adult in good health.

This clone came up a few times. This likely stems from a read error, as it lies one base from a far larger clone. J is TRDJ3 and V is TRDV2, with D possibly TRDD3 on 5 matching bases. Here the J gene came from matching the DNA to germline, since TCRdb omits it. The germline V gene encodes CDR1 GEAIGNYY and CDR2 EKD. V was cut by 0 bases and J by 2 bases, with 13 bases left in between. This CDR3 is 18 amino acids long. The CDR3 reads CACDTEEGFTWDTRQMFF. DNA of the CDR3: TGTGCCTGTGACACCGAGGAGGGATTTACCTGGGACACCCGACAGATGTTTTTC.

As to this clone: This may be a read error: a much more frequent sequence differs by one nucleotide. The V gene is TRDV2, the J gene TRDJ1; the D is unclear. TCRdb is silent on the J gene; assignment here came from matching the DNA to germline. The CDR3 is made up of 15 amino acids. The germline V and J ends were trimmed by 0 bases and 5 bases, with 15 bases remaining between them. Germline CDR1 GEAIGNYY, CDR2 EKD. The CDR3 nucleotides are TGTGCCTGTGACACCGCTTTTTCCCGCACTGATAAACTCATCTTT. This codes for CACDTAFSRTDKLIF.

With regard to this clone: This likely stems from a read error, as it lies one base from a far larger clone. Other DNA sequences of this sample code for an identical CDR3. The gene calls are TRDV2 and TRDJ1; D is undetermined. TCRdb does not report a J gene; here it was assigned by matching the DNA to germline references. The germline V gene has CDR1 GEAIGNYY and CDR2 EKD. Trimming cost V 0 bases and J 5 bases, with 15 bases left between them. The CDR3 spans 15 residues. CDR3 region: CACDTAFPRTDKLIF. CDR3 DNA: TGTGCCTGTGACACCGCTTTTCCCCGCACAGATAAACTCATCTTT.

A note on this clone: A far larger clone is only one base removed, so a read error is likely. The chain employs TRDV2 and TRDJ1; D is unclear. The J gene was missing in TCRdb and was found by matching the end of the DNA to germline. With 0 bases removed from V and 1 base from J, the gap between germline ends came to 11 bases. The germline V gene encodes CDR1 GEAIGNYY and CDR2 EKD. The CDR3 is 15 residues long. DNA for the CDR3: TGTGCCTGTGACACCGCTTTTCCCGGCACCGATAAACTCATCTTT. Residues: CACDTAFPGTDKLIF.

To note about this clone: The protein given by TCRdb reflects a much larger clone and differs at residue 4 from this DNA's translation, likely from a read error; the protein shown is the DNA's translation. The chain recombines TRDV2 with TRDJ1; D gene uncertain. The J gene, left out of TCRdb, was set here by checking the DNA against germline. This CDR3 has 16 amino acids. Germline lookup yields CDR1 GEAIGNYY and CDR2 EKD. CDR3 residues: CACGTVGNPIRDKLIF. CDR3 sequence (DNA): TGTGCCTGTGGCACCGTAGGGAACCCAATCCGCGATAAACTCATCTTT.